The present TCR beta chain was sequenced within a study of T cell responses to AZD1222 COVID-19 vaccine. The overall study: Samples with a second dose at about 4 or about 12 weeks were pooled together. Whole-study findings and limits: Two AZD1222 administrations were followed by greater Spike-specific TCR breadth and depth. Spike was spanned by vaccine-associated CD4 TCRs, which were dominant at 160-218 and 743-854. Only after the peak T cell response were repertoires sampled.

Libraries were prepared by immunoSEQ multiplex PCR; TCRdb keeps only in-frame clonotypes and omits some of them. The data contain around 170,000 clones, roughly 90% of them seen just once; the ten biggest clones take up 0.99%. For this clone: Its matching antigen is unknown.

The CDR3 is made up of 16 amino acids. V was pared by 4 bases and J by 7 bases, with 18 bases between. The source was peripheral blood, collected on day 0 of AZD1222 vaccination. The receptor's source is an adult in good health. The chain has TRBV5-3 and TRBJ1-6; D is unresolved. TRBV5-3 is an ORF; its function is uncertain. The CDR3 DNA follows: TGTGCCAGAAGCGGAGAAAATGATAGAGGGAATTCACCCCTCCACTTT. It yields the protein CARSGENDRGNSPLHF.